These T cell receptor beta chains were read from a single sample in a study of blood T cell repertoires in COVID-19. TCRdb's copy holds only in-frame clones and misses some; the assay was immunoSEQ multiplex PCR. Of roughly 130,000 clones listed, about 88% are singletons. Sequenced material: peripheral blood. Source of these receptors: a man in his sixties with COVID-19, enrolled during active disease. Each CDR3 is given with its conserved first and last residue. The D gene is left open where the match is weak. Rows may omit the clone size; those that give it use once, few, many or a size class.

j_call d_call clone_size v_call cdr3_nt cdr3_aa
TRBJ2-1 TRBD2 . TRBV30 TGTGCCTGTCAAGGACTAGCGGGAGTTTATGAGCAGTTCTTC CACQGLAGVYEQFF
TRBJ2-1 TRBD1 . TRBV19 TGTGCCAGTAGTAGGGACAGGAATGAGCAGTTCTTC CASSRDRNEQFF
TRBJ2-1 . . TRBV9 TGTGCCAGCAGCGTCCGGGACTTATACAATGAGCAGTTCTTC CASSVRDLYNEQFF
TRBJ1-2 . once TRBV5-1 TGCGCCAGCAGCTTGGCGGGCTATGGCTACACCTTC CASSLAGYGYTF
TRBJ1-4 . . TRBV7-6 TGTGCCAGCAGCTTCCAGGGAACTAATGAAAAACTGTTTTTT CASSFQGTNEKLFF
TRBJ2-7 TRBD2 . TRBV2 TGTGCCAGCAGTGAAGAAGGCCTAGCGGGATGGAACGAGCAGTACTTC CASSEEGLAGWNEQYF
TRBJ2-1 TRBD1 once TRBV28 TGTGCCAGCAGTTCACCGGGACAGGGGGTGAGGAATGAGCAGTTCTTC CASSSPGQGVRNEQFF
TRBJ1-5 TRBD1 . TRBV4-1 TGCGCCAGCAGCCTCCGGACAGGGTATCAGCCCCAGCATTTT CASSLRTGYQPQHF
TRBJ1-1 . . TRBV12-3/TRBV12-4 TGTGCCAGCAGAACCGGGGAGAACACTGAAGCTTTCTTT CASRTGENTEAFF
TRBJ2-5 TRBD1 . TRBV10-3 TGTGCCATCAGTGGGACAGGGGCGGGGGAGACCCAGTACTTC CAISGTGAGETQYF
TRBJ2-1 TRBD2 few TRBV18 TGTGCCCCTAGCGGGCATGAGCAGTTCTTC CAPSGHEQFF
TRBJ1-1 TRBD1 . TRBV5-1 TGCGCCAGCAGCTTGGACAGGGGCTCTGAAGCTTTCTTT CASSLDRGSEAFF
TRBJ1-1 . once TRBV10-1 TGCGCCAGCAGTCCTACAAGGGGTTCCAACACTGAAGCTTTCTTT CASSPTRGSNTEAFF
TRBJ1-6 . . TRBV27 TGTGCCAGCACCTCCACCGGGGAACTTTCACCCCTCCACTTT CASTSTGELSPLHF
TRBJ1-1 . . TRBV7-6 TGTGCCAGCAGCTTAGCGCGAGTGAGTGCTTACACTGAAGCTTTCTTT CASSLARVSAYTEAFF
TRBJ2-1 . . TRBV6-5 TGTGCCAGCAGTTCCTCGGGACTCCCCTACAATGAGCAGTTCTTC CASSSSGLPYNEQFF
TRBJ2-5 TRBD2 . TRBV27 TGTGCCAGCAGTCCAACTAGCGCCGCCCGGGAGACCCAGTACTTC CASSPTSAARETQYF